This is a list of T cell receptor beta chains from one sample in a study of CD8 T cells in Susac syndrome. TCRdb fed the immunoSEQ multiplex PCR reads into MiXCR, producing one record per CDR3 protein. The sample has some 120,000 distinct CDR3 sequences, approximately 90% seen once. The sequenced sample consisted of CD8+ T cells from PBMCs. Source of these receptors: a human donor with multiple sclerosis. The CDR3 runs from the conserved cysteine through the conserved F or W.

CDR3aa	v_gene	j_gene
CASPWTSGSADTQYF	TRBV2	TRBJ2-3
CASSFAAGDEQYF	TRBV7-9	TRBJ2-7
CASYHRLAGYNEQFF	TRBV30	TRBJ2-1
CASIDTMNTEAFF	TRBV19	TRBJ1-1
CSARDHGGGSSYEQYF	TRBV20-1	TRBJ2-7
CASSPLTGTYEQYF	TRBV4-3	TRBJ2-7
CASGLQGGGYNEQFF	TRBV12-5	TRBJ2-1
CASSQDPGQGVTEAFF	TRBV4-3	TRBJ1-1
CASSSPGRGYEQYF	TRBV11-2	TRBJ2-7
CASSLRGLDEQYF	TRBV7-9	TRBJ2-7
CASGLRDTGELFF	TRBV6-4	TRBJ2-2
CASSPGGDQPQHF	TRBV28	TRBJ1-5
CASSDEQGTGNTIYF	TRBV25-1	TRBJ1-3
CASSPGQGPYEQYF	TRBV14	TRBJ2-7
CASSQRGDGRNEKLFF	TRBV4-1	TRBJ1-4
CASSYTGATFYGYTF	TRBV27	TRBJ1-2
CASSASGLSTDTQYF	TRBV5-4	TRBJ2-3
CASSPSDRRTSQPQHF	TRBV18	TRBJ1-5
CASIGNAEAFF	TRBV27	TRBJ1-1
CASSLGGAANTGELFF	TRBV11-2	TRBJ2-2
CASSSGSPYNEQFF	TRBV27	TRBJ2-1
CASSQQGFDSFGEQYF	TRBV6-1	TRBJ2-7
CASSPRAGTPENTGELFF	TRBV21-1	TRBJ2-2
CASGEFSYEQYF	TRBV7-9	TRBJ2-7
CASSLDASSGNTIYF	TRBV7-9	TRBJ1-3
CASSFSRGEQYF	TRBV11-2	TRBJ2-7
CSVDIGTYEQYF	TRBV29-1	TRBJ2-7
CASSIDLLAGETQYF	TRBV19	TRBJ2-5
CSVLPSGGANVLTF	TRBV29-1	TRBJ2-6
CASSQEDEQGADYEQYF	TRBV4-1	TRBJ2-7
CASSGTSENEQFF	TRBV6-4	TRBJ2-1
CASSDWQEKKETQYF	TRBV2	TRBJ2-5